This T cell receptor (beta chain) emerged from a study of STAT5B mutations in CD4+ large granular lymphocyte leukemia. The assay was immunoSEQ multiplex PCR, and TCRdb's table has in-frame clones only and misses some. Of about 34,000 clones listed, 76% are singletons. After removal of 3 bases from V and 7 bases from J, the junction contained 7 bases not matched to a gene. From germline, CDR1 is LNHDA and CDR2 SQIVND (reference sequence). The length of the CDR3 is 16 residues. The receptor's source is a human donor in good health. The gene calls are TRBV19 and TRBJ2-1; 12 bases fit TRBD2. Material for sequencing was CD4+ T cells from blood buffy coats. CDR3 sequence: CASSIPTSGSGNEQFF. The CDR3 DNA is TGTGCCAGTAGTATCCCGACTAGCGGGAGTGGAAATGAGCAGTTCTTC.